This is a list of T cell receptor beta chains from one sample in a study of CD8 T cells in Susac syndrome. MiXCR, applied by TCRdb to the immunoSEQ multiplex PCR reads, yields one record per CDR3 protein. The sample carries over 95,000 distinct CDR3 sequences, roughly 91% recorded once. The material sequenced was CD4+ T cells from PBMCs. The source is a human donor in good health. The CDR3 runs from the conserved cysteine through the conserved F or W. The D gene is left open where the match is weak. Expanded clones are given a class, and other clones once, few, many or no size at all.

TGCAGTGCTAGAGATCCTCTGGGAACAACTAACTATGGCTACACCTTC | CSARDPLGTTNYGYTF | TRBJ1-2 | TRBV20-1 | . | .
TGTGCCAGCAGTGAAACTAGCGGCAGGAATGAGCAGTTCTTC | CASSETSGRNEQFF | TRBJ2-1 | TRBV25-1 | . | TRBD2
TGTGCCAGCAGCTTAGGGCTGGGGAACAATCAGCCCCAGCATTTT | CASSLGLGNNQPQHF | TRBJ1-5 | TRBV13 | . | .
TGTGCCAGCAGTTACGACAGGGGCCAGGACGGTTATGGCTACACCTTC | CASSYDRGQDGYGYTF | TRBJ1-2 | TRBV6-8 | . | TRBD1
TGTGCCAGCAGCGGGACAGGACGTCAAGAGACCCAGTACTTC | CASSGTGRQETQYF | TRBJ2-5 | TRBV2 | . | TRBD1
TGCGCCAGCAGCCAAGTCTTCGGTCGGGAGCTGTTTTTT | CASSQVFGRELFF | TRBJ2-2 | TRBV4-3 | . | .
TGCAGTGCTAGGGACACTTACTCTGGAAACACCATATATTTT | CSARDTYSGNTIYF | TRBJ1-3 | TRBV20-1 | . | .
TGTGCCAGTCCCGCGGGGGGGTTCTATGGCTACACCTTC | CASPAGGFYGYTF | TRBJ1-2 | TRBV19 | . | .
TGCAGCGTTGAAGATCAGGGCAGCCAGGGAGTTCCTGAAGCTTTCTTT | CSVEDQGSQGVPEAFF | TRBJ1-1 | TRBV29-1 | . | .
TGTGCCATCAGTGAGGACAGCTACGAGCAGTACTTC | CAISEDSYEQYF | TRBJ2-7 | TRBV10-3 | . | .
TGTGCCAGCAGACGACTCACCGGGACAGGGGGCTGGTTTGGGACTGAAGCTTTCTTT | CASRRLTGTGGWFGTEAFF | TRBJ1-1 | TRBV7-9 | . | TRBD1
TGTGCCAGCAGCCTTGTGGGTAGCGGAAGTACCTACGAGCAGTACTTC | CASSLVGSGSTYEQYF | TRBJ2-7 | TRBV5-6 | once | .